Listed below are T cell receptor beta chains from one sample, sequenced in a study of blood T cell repertoires in COVID-19. Clones were read by immunoSEQ multiplex PCR, and TCRdb kept only the in-frame ones, dropping some. The sample holds around 80,000 clones, roughly 85% seen once. The sample was peripheral blood. The receptors here all came from a man in his fifties or sixties with COVID-19, enrolled during active disease. The CDR3 runs from the conserved cysteine through the conserved F or W. A D gene is named only where the DNA matches it firmly. Size tells how often a clone was seen (once, few, many) or the class of an expanded clone, and some rows leave it out.

j_call cdr3_length v_call clone_size d_call cdr3_nt cdr3_aa
TRBJ2-3 11 TRBV20-1 NA NA TGCAGTGCTAGCCTAGCAGATACGCAGTATTTT CSASLADTQYF
TRBJ1-1 15 TRBV28 NA TRBD1 TGTGCCAGCAGTTTCCCTTATCAGGGGGCTGGCAAAGCTTTCTTT CASSFPYQGAGKAFF
TRBJ1-5 12 TRBV29-1 NA NA TGCAGCGTACAAGGGGGCAATCAGCCCCAGCATTTT CSVQGGNQPQHF
TRBJ2-7 13 TRBV2 NA NA TGTGCCAGCACCATGGGGACACTCTACGAGCAGTACTTC CASTMGTLYEQYF
TRBJ2-4 15 TRBV6-5 NA NA TGTGCCAGCAAGACGAGGGGACACAGAAAAAACATTCAGTACTTC CASKTRGHRKNIQYF
TRBJ1-2 14 TRBV2 NA TRBD1 TGTGCCAGCAGAGAACAGGGGGCGTCCTATGGCTACACCTTC CASREQGASYGYTF
TRBJ1-5 15 TRBV28 NA TRBD1 TGTGCCAGCAGTCAATACAGGGGCACGGGACAGCCCCAGCATTTT CASSQYRGTGQPQHF
TRBJ1-1 16 TRBV19 NA NA TGTGCCAGTAGTATGAGGCAGGGGTGGAGGAGGACTGAAGCTTTCTTT CASSMRQGWRRTEAFF
TRBJ2-5 16 TRBV5-6 once NA TGTGCCAGCAGCCTCTACGGTCCCAGGGTTGGAGAGACCCAGTACTTC CASSLYGPRVGETQYF
TRBJ1-1 14 TRBV20-1 NA NA TGCAGTGCTAGTTCGGCCCGGGGGTTCCGCGAAGCTTTCTTT CSASSARGFREAFF
TRBJ2-2 12 TRBV19 NA NA TGTGCCAGTTCCCGGGAGACCGGGGAGCTGTTTTTT CASSRETGELFF
TRBJ1-4 15 TRBV13 once NA TGTGCCAGCAGCGTCAGGGGTCCAACTAATGAAAAACTGTTTTTT CASSVRGPTNEKLFF
TRBJ2-3 12 TRBV6-6 few NA TGTGCCAGCAGTCAGTCAGGGGATACGCAGTATTTT CASSQSGDTQYF
TRBJ2-5 15 TRBV3-1/TRBV3-2 NA TRBD2 TGTGCCAGCAGCCAAGTCAGCGGGAGTGGTGAGACCCAGTACTTC CASSQVSGSGETQYF
TRBJ1-3 14 TRBV3-1/TRBV3-2 NA NA TGTGCCAGCAGCTCTGAGGGATCCGGAAACACCATATATTTT CASSSEGSGNTIYF
TRBJ1-6 14 TRBV6-5 NA TRBD1 TGTGCCAGCAGGGCACCGGGACAGGGTTCACCCCTCCACTTT CASRAPGQGSPLHF
TRBJ2-2 14 TRBV7-8 NA NA TGTGCCAGCAGCTTATCGGAGGCCGCCGGGGAGCTGTTTTTT CASSLSEAAGELFF
TRBJ1-2 12 TRBV5-6 NA NA TGTGCCAGCAGCCAGACAGATTATGGCTACACCTTC CASSQTDYGYTF
TRBJ2-7 14 TRBV21-1 NA NA TGTGCCAGCAATCGGACAGTCCCCTCCTACGAGCAGTACTTC CASNRTVPSYEQYF
TRBJ1-2 15 TRBV19 NA TRBD1 TGTGCCAGTAGTACCACCGGGACAGCTAACTATGGCTACACCTTC CASSTTGTANYGYTF
TRBJ1-1 13 TRBV18 NA NA TGTGCCAGCTCACCGGGAGATTTTACTGAAGCTTTCTTT CASSPGDFTEAFF
TRBJ2-7 16 TRBV19 NA TRBD1 TGTGCCAGTAGTATAGCTCTGACAGGGGCCTTCTACGAGCAGTACTTC CASSIALTGAFYEQYF
TRBJ2-2 15 TRBV19 NA TRBD1 TGTGCCAGTAGTCCCCCGGGACAGTTTAGGGGGGAGCTGTTTTTT CASSPPGQFRGELFF
TRBJ1-1 14 TRBV25-1 NA NA TGTGCCAGCAGTGAGGGATTGGGGCCAACTGAAGCTTTCTTT CASSEGLGPTEAFF
TRBJ2-2 16 TRBV7-3 NA TRBD2 TGTGCCAGCAGCTTAAATCTAGCGGGAGGTAACGGGGAGCTGTTTTTT CASSLNLAGGNGELFF
TRBJ1-4 15 TRBV2 NA NA TGTGCCAGCAGTGGGAACAGGGCTCTTAATGAAAAACTGTTTTTT CASSGNRALNEKLFF
TRBJ2-1 14 TRBV6-5 NA NA TGTGCCAGCAGTTATGCAGGGTCGTACAATGAGCAGTTCTTC CASSYAGSYNEQFF
TRBJ1-6 18 TRBV9 NA TRBD1 TGTGCCAGCAGCGACACGACAGGGCTAGGCTCCTATAATTCACCCCTCCACTTT CASSDTTGLGSYNSPLHF
TRBJ1-1 15 TRBV19 few TRBD1 TGTGCCAGTAGAGACCAGGGGGCGACGAACACTGAAGCTTTCTTT CASRDQGATNTEAFF
TRBJ2-7 18 TRBV19 NA TRBD1 TGTGCCAGTAGGAAGACTGCGAAGGGGGCCAGTAGCACCTACGAGCAGTACTTC CASRKTAKGASSTYEQYF
TRBJ1-1 18 TRBV6-1 NA NA TGTGCCAGCAGTGAATTGGGTTGGGACACTGGTCCGGCGGTTGAAGCTTTCTTT CASSELGWDTGPAVEAFF
TRBJ1-2 14 TRBV27 once NA TGTGCCAGCAGCCCTCGGGACATCTCGCTTGGCTACACCTTC CASSPRDISLGYTF
TRBJ2-5 17 TRBV10-3 once NA TGTGCCATCAGTGAGGTGGGCGCAGGGGCTGTGTTGGAGACCCAGTACTTC CAISEVGAGAVLETQYF
TRBJ2-1 14 TRBV10-1 NA NA TGCGCCAGCAGTGCCCGACGGGAGTGGGATGAGCAGTTCTTC CASSARREWDEQFF
TRBJ1-3 16 TRBV19 NA NA TGTGCCAGTAGTACGCCCGGGGAGGGCCCTGGAAACACCATATATTTT CASSTPGEGPGNTIYF
TRBJ2-7 15 TRBV9 NA NA TGTGCCAGCAGCGTGGGGCTGGGCTCTTACTACGAGCAGTACTTC CASSVGLGSYYEQYF
TRBJ1-2 13 TRBV19 NA NA TGTGCCAGTAGACTTGCGGTTTCCTATGGCTACACCTTC CASRLAVSYGYTF
TRBJ2-7 14 TRBV28 few NA TGTGCCAGCAGTTTAGGGGGCATAACTTACGAGCAGTACTTC CASSLGGITYEQYF
TRBJ1-1 14 TRBV9 NA TRBD1 TGTGCCAGCAGCGTGACAGGGTTGAACACTGAAGCTTTCTTT CASSVTGLNTEAFF
TRBJ2-3 16 TRBV4-1 NA TRBD1 TGCGCCAGCAGCTTAAGGCCGGGACAGGGTACAGATACGCAGTATTTT CASSLRPGQGTDTQYF
TRBJ1-1 10 TRBV20-1 once NA TGCAGTAGACTGTTTCCAACTCCTTTCTTT CSRLFPTPFF
TRBJ2-7 13 TRBV28 NA NA TGTGCCAGCAGTTCGTACAGGGTCTCCGAGCAGTACTTC CASSSYRVSEQYF
TRBJ1-3 21 TRBV10-1 NA TRBD1 TGCGCCAGCAGGGACCTTAGGAGGACAGGGGAAGAGGGGAACCCTGGAAACACCATATATTTT CASRDLRRTGEEGNPGNTIYF
TRBJ2-5 9 TRBV29-1 NA NA TGCAGCGTCGGTGAGACCCAGTACTTC CSVGETQYF
TRBJ2-7 13 TRBV12-3/TRBV12-4 NA TRBD1 TGTGCCAGCAGACGACAGGGGAGCTACGAGCAGTACTTC CASRRQGSYEQYF
TRBJ2-7 14 TRBV7-9 NA TRBD1 TGTGCCAGCAGCTTAGACGACAGGGGCTCCGAGCAGTACTTC CASSLDDRGSEQYF
TRBJ1-2 13 TRBV28 NA NA TGTGCCAGCAGAACAGGAGGGGACTATGGCTACACCTTC CASRTGGDYGYTF
TRBJ2-3 15 TRBV28 NA NA TGTGCCAGCAGTTCCCCGACTAGAACCACAGATACGCAGTATTTT CASSSPTRTTDTQYF
TRBJ1-1 17 TRBV6-6 NA NA TGTGCCAGCAGTCCCCCCGGGGGGGGTATTGGGGACACTGAAGCTTTCTTT CASSPPGGGIGDTEAFF
TRBJ2-7 13 TRBV10-2 NA NA TGCGCCAGCAGTGAGCCCCCCCTAGGCGAGCAGTACTTC CASSEPPLGEQYF
TRBJ2-1 13 TRBV5-1 NA NA TGCGCCAGCAGCCTCACAGGGTTCGCTGAGCAGTTCTTC CASSLTGFAEQFF
TRBJ2-3 16 TRBV11-2 once TRBD2 TGTGCCAGCACGTTTCAACTAGCGGGGATCACAGATACGCAGTATTTT CASTFQLAGITDTQYF
TRBJ1-1 17 TRBV7-6 NA NA TGTGCCAGCAGCTTACTCCCACCGACGGGAGGAAACACTGAAGCTTTCTTT CASSLLPPTGGNTEAFF
TRBJ2-3 16 TRBV5-1 NA TRBD2 TGCGCCAGCAGCTTACGTCTAGCGGTTAGCACAGATACGCAGTATTTT CASSLRLAVSTDTQYF
TRBJ2-1 14 TRBV6-5 NA TRBD2 TGTGCCAGCAGTTATTCTAGCGGGAGGATTGAGCAGTTCTTC CASSYSSGRIEQFF